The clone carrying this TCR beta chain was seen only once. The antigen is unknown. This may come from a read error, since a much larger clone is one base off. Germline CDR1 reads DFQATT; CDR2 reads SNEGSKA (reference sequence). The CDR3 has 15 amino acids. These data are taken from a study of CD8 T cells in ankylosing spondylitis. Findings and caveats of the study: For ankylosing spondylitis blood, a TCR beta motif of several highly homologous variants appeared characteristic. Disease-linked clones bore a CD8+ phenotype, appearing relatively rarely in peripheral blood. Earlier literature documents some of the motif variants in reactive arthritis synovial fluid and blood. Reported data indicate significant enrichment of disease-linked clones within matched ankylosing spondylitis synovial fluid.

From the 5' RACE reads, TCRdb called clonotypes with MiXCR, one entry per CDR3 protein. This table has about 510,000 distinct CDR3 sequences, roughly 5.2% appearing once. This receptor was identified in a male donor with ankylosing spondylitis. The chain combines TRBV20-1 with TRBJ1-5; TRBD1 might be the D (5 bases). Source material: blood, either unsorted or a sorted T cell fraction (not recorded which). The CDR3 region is CCARDTGTFNQPQHF. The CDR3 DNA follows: TGCTGTGCTAGAGATACCGGGACCTTCAATCAGCCCCAGCATTTT.